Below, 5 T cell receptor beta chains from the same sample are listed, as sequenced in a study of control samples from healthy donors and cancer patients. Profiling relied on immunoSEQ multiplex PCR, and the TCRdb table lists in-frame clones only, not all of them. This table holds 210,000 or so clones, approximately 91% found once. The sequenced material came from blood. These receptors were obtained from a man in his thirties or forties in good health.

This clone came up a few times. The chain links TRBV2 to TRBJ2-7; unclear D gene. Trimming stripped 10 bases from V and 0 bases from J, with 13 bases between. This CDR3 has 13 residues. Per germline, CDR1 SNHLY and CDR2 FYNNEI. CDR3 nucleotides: TGTGCCACCTTGGCTCTATACTCCTACGAGCAGTACTTC. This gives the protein CATLALYSYEQYF.

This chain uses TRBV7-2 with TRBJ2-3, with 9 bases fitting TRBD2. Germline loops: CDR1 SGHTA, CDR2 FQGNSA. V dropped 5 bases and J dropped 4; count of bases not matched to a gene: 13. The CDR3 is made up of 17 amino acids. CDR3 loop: CASSVGARGGHADTQYF. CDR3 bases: TGTGCCAGCAGCGTAGGGGCGCGGGGGGGCCACGCAGATACGCAGTATTTT. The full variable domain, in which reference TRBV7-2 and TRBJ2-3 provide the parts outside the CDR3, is GAGVSQSPSNKVTEKGKDVELRCDPISGHTALYWYRQSLGQGLEFLIYFQGNSAPDKSGLPSDRFSAERTGGSVSTLTIQRTQQEDSAVYLCASSVGARGGHADTQYFGPGTRLTVL.

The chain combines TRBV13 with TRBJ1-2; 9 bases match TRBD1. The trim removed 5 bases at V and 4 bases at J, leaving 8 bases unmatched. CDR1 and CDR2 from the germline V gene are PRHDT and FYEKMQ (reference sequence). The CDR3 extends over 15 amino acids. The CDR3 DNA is TGTGCCAGCAGCCGAAGGGACAGGGTAAGCTATGGCTACACCTTC. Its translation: CASSRRDRVSYGYTF.

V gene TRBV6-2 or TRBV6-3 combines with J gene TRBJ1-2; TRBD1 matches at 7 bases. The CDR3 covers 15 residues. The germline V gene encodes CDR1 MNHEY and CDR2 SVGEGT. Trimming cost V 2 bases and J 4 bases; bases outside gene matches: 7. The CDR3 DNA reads TGTGCCAGCAGTTACGGGACAGCGACGATCTATGGCTACACCTTC. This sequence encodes CASSYGTATIYGYTF.

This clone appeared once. The CDR3 is CASSPDRSGGSVNQYF. The CDR3 region has the DNA TGTGCCAGCAGCCCCGACAGGAGTGGGGGGTCTGTGAACCAGTACTTC. The rearrangement links TRBV5-4 to TRBJ2-5; D could derive from TRBD1 or TRBD2 (6 bases each). In germline, CDR1 is SGHNT, CDR2 YYREEE (reference sequence). The CDR3 has 16 amino acids. V was trimmed by 4 bases and J by 10 bases, leaving 26 bases between them. Complete variable domain (other parts from reference TRBV5-4 and TRBJ2-5): ETGVTQSPTHLIKTRGQQVTLRCSSQSGHNTVSWYQQALGQGPQFIFQYYREEENGRGNFPPRFSGLQFPNYSSELNVNALELDDSALYLCASSPDRSGGSVNQYFGPGTRLLVL.